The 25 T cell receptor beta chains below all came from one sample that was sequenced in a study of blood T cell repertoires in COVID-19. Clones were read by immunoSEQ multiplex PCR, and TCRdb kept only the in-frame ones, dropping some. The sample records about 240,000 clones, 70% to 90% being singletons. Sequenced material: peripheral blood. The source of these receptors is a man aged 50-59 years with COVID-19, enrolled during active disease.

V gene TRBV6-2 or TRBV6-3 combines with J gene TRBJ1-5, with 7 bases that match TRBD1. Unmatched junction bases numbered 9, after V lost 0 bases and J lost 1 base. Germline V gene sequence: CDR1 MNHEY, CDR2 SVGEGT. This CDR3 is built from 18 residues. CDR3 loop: CASSYSTGTLRSNQPQHF. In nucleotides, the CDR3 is TGTGCCAGCAGTTACTCGACAGGGACCCTCCGGAGCAATCAGCCCCAGCATTTT.

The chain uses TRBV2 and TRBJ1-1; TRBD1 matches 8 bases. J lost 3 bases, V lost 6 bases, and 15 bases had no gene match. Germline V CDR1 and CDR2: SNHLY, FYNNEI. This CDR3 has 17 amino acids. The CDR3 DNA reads TGTGCCAGCAGCCTCGGGACAGGACCCCTGGGGGACACTGAAGCTTTCTTT. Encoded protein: CASSLGTGPLGDTEAFF.

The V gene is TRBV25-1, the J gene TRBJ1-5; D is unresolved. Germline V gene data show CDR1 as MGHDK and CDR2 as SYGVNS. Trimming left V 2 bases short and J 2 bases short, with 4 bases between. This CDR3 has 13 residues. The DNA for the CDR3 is TGTGCCAGCAGTGAACCAGGCAATCAGCCCCAGCATTTT. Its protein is CASSEPGNQPQHF. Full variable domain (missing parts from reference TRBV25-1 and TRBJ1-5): EADIYQTPRYLVIGTGKKITLECSQTMGHDKMYWYQQDPGMELHLIHYSYGVNSTEKGDLSSESTVSRIRTEHFPLTLESARPSHTSQYLCASSEPGNQPQHFGDGTRLSIL.

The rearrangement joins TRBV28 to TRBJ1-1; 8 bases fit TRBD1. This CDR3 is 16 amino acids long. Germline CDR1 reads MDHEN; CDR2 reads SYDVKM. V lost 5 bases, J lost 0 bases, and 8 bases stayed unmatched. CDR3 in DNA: TGTGCCAGCAGTCCCGGGGACAGGCCGATGAACACTGAAGCTTTCTTT. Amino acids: CASSPGDRPMNTEAFF.

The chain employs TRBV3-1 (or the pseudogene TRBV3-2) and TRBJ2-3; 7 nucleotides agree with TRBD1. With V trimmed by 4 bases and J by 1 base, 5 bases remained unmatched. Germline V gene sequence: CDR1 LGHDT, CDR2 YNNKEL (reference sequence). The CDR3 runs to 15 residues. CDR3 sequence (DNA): TGTGCCAGCAGCCTTAACAGGGGAGGCACAGATACGCAGTATTTT. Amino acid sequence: CASSLNRGGTDTQYF.

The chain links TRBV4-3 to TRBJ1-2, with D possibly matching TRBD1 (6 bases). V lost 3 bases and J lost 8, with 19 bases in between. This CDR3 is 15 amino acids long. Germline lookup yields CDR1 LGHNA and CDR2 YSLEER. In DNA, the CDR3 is TGCGCCAGCAGCCATCGGGACACGGGACCGGGGGGCTACACCTTC. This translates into CASSHRDTGPGGYTF.

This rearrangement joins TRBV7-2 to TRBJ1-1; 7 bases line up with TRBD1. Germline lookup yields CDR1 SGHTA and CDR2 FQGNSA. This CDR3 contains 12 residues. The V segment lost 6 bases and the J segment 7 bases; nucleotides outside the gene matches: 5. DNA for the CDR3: TGTGCCAGCAGATCTCAGGGGGGTGAAGCTTTCTTT. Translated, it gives CASRSQGGEAFF.

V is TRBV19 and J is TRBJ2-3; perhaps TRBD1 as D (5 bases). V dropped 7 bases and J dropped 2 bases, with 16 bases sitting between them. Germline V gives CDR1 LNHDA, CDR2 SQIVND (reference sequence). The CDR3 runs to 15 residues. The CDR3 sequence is CASTRDRTLTDTQYF. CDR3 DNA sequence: TGTGCCAGTACCAGGGATAGGACCCTCACAGATACGCAGTATTTT.

CDR3 amino acids: CASSEARTGAGELFF. The CDR3 nucleotides are TGTGCCAGCAGTGAAGCGCGGACAGGGGCCGGGGAGCTGTTTTTT. The chain uses TRBV2 and TRBJ2-2; 9 nucleotides agree with TRBD1. V was pared by 0 bases and J by 6 bases, with 2 bases of the junction left unmatched. The germline gives CDR1 SNHLY, CDR2 FYNNEI. This CDR3 has 15 amino acids.

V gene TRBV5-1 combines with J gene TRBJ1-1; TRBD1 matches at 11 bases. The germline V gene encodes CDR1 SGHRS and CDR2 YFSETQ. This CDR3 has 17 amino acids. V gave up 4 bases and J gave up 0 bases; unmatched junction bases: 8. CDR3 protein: CASSPGQGATLNTEAFF. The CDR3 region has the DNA TGCGCCAGCAGCCCAGGACAGGGGGCAACCCTGAACACTGAAGCTTTCTTT.

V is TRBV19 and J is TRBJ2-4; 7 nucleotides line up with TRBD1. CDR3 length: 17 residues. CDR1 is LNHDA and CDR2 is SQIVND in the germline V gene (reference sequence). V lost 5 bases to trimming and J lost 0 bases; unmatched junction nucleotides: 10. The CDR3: CASSPPRGQKAKNIQYF. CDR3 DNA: TGTGCCAGTAGTCCGCCCCGGGGACAGAAAGCCAAAAACATTCAGTACTTC.

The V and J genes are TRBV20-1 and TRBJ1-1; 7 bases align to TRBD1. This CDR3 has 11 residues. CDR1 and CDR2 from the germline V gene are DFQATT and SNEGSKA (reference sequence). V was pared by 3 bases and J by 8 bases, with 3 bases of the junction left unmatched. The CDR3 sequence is CSARSDREAFF. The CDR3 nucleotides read TGCAGTGCTAGGTCGGACAGGGAAGCTTTCTTT.

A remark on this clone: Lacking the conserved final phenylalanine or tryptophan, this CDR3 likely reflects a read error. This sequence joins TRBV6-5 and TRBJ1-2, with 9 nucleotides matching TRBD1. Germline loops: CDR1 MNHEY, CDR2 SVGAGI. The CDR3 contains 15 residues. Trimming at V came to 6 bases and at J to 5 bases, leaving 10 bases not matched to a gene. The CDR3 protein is CASRQPGQGRYGYTL. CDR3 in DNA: TGTGCCAGCAGGCAGCCGGGACAGGGACGTTATGGCTACACCCTC.

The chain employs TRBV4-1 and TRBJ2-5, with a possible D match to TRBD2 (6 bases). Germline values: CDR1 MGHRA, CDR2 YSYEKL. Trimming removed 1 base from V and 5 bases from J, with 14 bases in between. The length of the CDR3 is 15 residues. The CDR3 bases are TGCGCCAGCAGCCAAGGGCCGGGGGTCAGCGAGACCCAGTACTTC. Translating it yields CASSQGPGVSETQYF.

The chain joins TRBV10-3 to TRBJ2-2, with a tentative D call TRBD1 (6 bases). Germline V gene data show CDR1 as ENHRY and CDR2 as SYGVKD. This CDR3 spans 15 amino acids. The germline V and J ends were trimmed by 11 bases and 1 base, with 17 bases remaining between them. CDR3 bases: TGTGCCGTAGAGGCCGGGACAATGAACACCGGGGAGCTGTTTTTT. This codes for CAVEAGTMNTGELFF.

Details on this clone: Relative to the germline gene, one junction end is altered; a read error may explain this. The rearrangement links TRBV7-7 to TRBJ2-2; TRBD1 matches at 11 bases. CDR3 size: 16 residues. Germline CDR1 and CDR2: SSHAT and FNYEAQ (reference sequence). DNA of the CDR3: TGTGCTAGCAGCTTAGGAGGACAGGGGGCTTTCGGGGAGCTGTTTTTT. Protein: CASSLGGQGAFGELFF.

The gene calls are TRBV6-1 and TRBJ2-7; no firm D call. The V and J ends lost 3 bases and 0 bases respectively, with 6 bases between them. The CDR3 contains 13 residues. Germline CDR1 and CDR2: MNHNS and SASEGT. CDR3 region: CASSDGFSYEQYF. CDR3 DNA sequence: TGTGCCAGCAGTGACGGGTTCTCCTACGAGCAGTACTTC.

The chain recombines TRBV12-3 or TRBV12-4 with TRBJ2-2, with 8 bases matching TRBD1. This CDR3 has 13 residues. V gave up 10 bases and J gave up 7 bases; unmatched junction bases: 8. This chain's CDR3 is CATSQGAGGELFF. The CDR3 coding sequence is TGTGCCACGTCCCAGGGGGCAGGCGGGGAGCTGTTTTTT.

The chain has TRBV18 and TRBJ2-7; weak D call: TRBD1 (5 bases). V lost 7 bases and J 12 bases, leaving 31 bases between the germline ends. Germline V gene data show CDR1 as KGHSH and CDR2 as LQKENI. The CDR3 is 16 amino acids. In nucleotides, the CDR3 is TGTGCCAGCTTATTGTCGATTCCGGCGGACACCCAGGGTTGGTACTTC. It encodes CASLLSIPADTQGWYF. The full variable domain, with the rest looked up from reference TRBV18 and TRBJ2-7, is NAGVMQNPRHLVRRRGQEARLRCSPMKGHSHVYWYRQLPEEGLKFMVYLQKENIIDESGMPKERFSAEFPKEGPSILRIQQVVRGDSAAYFCASLLSIPADTQGWYFGPGTRLTVT.

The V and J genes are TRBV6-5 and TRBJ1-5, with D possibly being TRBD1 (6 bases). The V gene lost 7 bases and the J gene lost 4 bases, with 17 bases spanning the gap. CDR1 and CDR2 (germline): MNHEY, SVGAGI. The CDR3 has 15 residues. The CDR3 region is CASMYRAGANQPQHF. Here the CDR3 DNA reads TGTGCCAGCATGTATCGTGCGGGGGCGAATCAGCCCCAGCATTTT.

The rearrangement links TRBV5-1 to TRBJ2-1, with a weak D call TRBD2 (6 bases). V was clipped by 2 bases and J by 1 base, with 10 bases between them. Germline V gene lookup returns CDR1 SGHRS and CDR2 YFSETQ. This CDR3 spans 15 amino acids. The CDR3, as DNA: TGCGCCAGCAGCTTAGACGGGGGATCCTACAATGAGCAGTTCTTC. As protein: CASSLDGGSYNEQFF.

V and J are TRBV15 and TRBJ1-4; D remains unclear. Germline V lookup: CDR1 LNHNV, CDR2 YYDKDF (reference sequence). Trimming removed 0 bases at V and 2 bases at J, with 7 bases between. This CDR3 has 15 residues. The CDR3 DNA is TGTGCCACCAGCAGAGATCCGGGGACTAATGAAAAACTGTTTTTT. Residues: CATSRDPGTNEKLFF.

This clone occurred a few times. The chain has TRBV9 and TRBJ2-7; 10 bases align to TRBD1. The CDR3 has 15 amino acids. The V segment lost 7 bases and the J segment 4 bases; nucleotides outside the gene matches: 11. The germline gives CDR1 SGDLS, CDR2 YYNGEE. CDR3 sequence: CASSWGTGEVYEQYF. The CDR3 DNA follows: TGTGCCAGCTCCTGGGGGACAGGGGAAGTATACGAGCAGTACTTC.

CDR3 amino acids: CASSLEGESYGYTF. The CDR3 nucleotides are TGCGCCAGCAGCTTGGAGGGAGAGAGCTATGGCTACACCTTC. The chain joins TRBV5-1 to TRBJ1-2; D is ambiguous. The CDR3 is 14 amino acids. Deletions cut 0 bases from V and 4 bases from J, with 10 bases between. From germline, CDR1 is SGHRS and CDR2 YFSETQ.

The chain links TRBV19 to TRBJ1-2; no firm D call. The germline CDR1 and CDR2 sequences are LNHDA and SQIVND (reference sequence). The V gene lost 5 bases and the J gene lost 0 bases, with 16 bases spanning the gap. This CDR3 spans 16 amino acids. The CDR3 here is CASSGGRSKANYGYTF. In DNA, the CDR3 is TGTGCCAGTAGTGGAGGGAGGTCAAAAGCTAACTATGGCTACACCTTC.